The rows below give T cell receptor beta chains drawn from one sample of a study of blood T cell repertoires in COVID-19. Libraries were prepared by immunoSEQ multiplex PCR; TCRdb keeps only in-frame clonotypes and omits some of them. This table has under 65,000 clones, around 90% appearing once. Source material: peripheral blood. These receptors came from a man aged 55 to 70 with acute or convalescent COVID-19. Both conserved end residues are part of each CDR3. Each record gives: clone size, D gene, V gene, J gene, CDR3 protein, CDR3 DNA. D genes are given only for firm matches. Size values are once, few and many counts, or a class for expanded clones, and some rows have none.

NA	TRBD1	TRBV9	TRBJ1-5	CASSLGQGQGQPQHF	TGTGCCAGCAGCCTAGGACAGGGGCAGGGTCAGCCCCAGCATTTT
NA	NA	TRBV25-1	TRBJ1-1	CASSEGTRGALDTEAFF	TGTGCCAGCAGTGAGGGGACTAGGGGAGCGTTGGACACTGAAGCTTTCTTT
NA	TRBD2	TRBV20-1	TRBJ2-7	CSAGGGAEQYF	TGCAGTGCTGGGGGAGGGGCCGAGCAGTACTTC
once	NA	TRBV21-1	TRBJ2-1	CASSKYAEPGTSGDNEQFF	TGTGCCAGCAGCAAATATGCGGAACCAGGGACTAGCGGGGACAATGAGCAGTTCTTC
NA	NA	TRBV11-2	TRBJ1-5	CASSLGGRGRGNQPQHF	TGTGCCAGCAGCTTAGGGGGGAGGGGACGGGGCAATCAGCCCCAGCATTTT
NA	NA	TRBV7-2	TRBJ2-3	CASSLLADTSTDTQYF	TGTGCCAGCAGCTTACTTGCGGACACTAGCACAGATACGCAGTATTTT
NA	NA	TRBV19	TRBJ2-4	CASSSKGDIQYF	TGTGCCAGTAGTTCCAAGGGGGACATTCAGTACTTC
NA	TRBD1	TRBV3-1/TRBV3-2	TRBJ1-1	CASSKQGAGTEAFF	TGTGCCAGCAGCAAACAGGGGGCAGGGACTGAAGCTTTCTTT
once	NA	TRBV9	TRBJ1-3	CASSPRTASGNTIYF	TGTGCCAGCAGCCCCAGGACTGCAAGTGGAAACACCATATATTTT
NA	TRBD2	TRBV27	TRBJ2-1	CASSPLSGSSYNEQFF	TGTGCCAGCAGTCCCCTTAGCGGGAGTTCCTACAATGAGCAGTTCTTC
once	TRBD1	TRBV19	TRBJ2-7	CASSGTGGYEQYF	TGTGCCAGTTCCGGGACAGGGGGCTACGAGCAGTACTTC
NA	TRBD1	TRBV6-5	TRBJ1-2	CASRTEGQPFYGYTF	TGTGCCAGCAGAACCGAGGGACAGCCCTTCTATGGCTACACCTTC
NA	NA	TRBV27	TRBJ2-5	CASSNPGSIAETQYF	TGTGCCAGCAGTAACCCGGGGAGTATTGCGGAGACCCAGTACTTC
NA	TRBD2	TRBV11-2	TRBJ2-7	CASSLGLAGGSYEQYF	TGTGCCAGCAGCTTAGGTCTAGCGGGAGGTTCCTACGAGCAGTACTTC
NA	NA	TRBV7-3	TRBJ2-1	CASSSGLSDEQFF	TGTGCCAGCAGCTCGGGACTGTCGGATGAGCAGTTCTTC
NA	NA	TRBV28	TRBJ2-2	CASSLLNTGELFF	TGTGCCAGCAGTCTCTTGAACACCGGGGAGCTGTTTTTT
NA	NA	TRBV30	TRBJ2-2	CAWSVLRGDTGELFF	TGTGCCTGGAGTGTCCTCAGGGGGGACACCGGGGAGCTGTTTTTT
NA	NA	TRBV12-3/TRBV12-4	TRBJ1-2	CASGARAIYGYTF	TGTGCCAGCGGTGCCAGGGCTATCTATGGCTACACCTTC
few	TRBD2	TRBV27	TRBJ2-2	CASTLRLADTGELFF	TGTGCCAGCACCTTGAGACTAGCGGACACCGGGGAGCTGTTTTTT
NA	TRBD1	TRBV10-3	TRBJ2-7	CAIRGDSLHEQYF	TGTGCCATCAGGGGGGACAGCCTCCACGAGCAGTACTTC
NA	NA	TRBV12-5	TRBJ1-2	CASGRAGDYGYTF	TGTGCTAGTGGGCGGGCAGGAGACTATGGCTACACCTTC
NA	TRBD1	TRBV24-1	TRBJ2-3	CATSDKTGGGTSTDTQYF	TGTGCCACCAGTGACAAGACAGGGGGAGGTACTAGCACAGATACGCAGTATTTT
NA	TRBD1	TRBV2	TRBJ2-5	CASRGDSQETQYF	TGTGCCAGCAGGGGGGACAGCCAAGAGACCCAGTACTTC
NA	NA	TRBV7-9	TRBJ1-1	CASSSTGFGTEAFF	TGTGCCAGCAGCTCGACAGGTTTTGGCACTGAAGCTTTCTTT
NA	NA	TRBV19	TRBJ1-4	CASSIPGGVNEKLFF	TGTGCCAGTAGTATTCCGGGGGGAGTTAATGAAAAACTGTTTTTT
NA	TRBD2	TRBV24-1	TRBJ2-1	CATSYGSGFGVYNEQFF	TGTGCCACCAGTTACGGTAGCGGGTTTGGGGTCTACAATGAGCAGTTCTTC
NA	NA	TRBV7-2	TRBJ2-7	CASSLTPEVYQYF	TGTGCCAGCAGCTTAACCCCCGAGGTCTATCAGTACTTC
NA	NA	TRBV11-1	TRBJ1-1	CASSLGGIATEAFF	TGTGCCAGCAGCTTAGGAGGGATCGCCACTGAAGCTTTCTTT
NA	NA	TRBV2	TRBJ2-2	CASRQGWDLLGELFF	TGTGCCAGCAGACAGGGTTGGGACCTCCTCGGGGAGCTGTTTTTT
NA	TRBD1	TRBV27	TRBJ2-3	CASKKQGADTQYF	TGTGCCAGCAAGAAACAGGGGGCAGATACGCAGTATTTT
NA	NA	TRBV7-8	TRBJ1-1	CASRSGRVATEAFF	TGTGCCAGCAGGTCCGGGAGGGTGGCCACTGAAGCTTTCTTT
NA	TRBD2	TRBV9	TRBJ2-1	CASSVEASGGGEQFF	TGTGCCAGCAGCGTAGAGGCTAGCGGGGGGGGTGAGCAGTTCTTC
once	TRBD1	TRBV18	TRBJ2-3	CASSPGGQGTDTQYF	TGTGCCAGCTCCCCCGGGGGACAGGGCACAGATACGCAGTATTTT
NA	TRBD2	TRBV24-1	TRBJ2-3	CATSLAGGSTDTQYF	TGTGCCACCAGCTTAGCGGGAGGGAGCACAGATACGCAGTATTTT
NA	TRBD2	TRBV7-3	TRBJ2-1	CASSPSGNEQFF	TGTGCCAGCAGCCCTAGCGGTAATGAGCAGTTCTTC
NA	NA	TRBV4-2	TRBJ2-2	CASSQSSVRLTGELFF	TGTGCCAGCAGCCAGTCTAGCGTCCGTCTCACCGGGGAGCTGTTTTTT
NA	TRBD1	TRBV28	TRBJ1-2	CASSSGQGLGGYTF	TGTGCCAGCAGTTCGGGACAGGGTCTGGGTGGCTACACCTTC
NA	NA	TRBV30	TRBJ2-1	CASGRDLAYNEQFF	TGTGCCTCCGGAAGGGACTTGGCCTACAATGAGCAGTTCTTC
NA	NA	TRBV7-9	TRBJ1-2	CASLWQGVYTF	TGTGCCAGCCTCTGGCAGGGCGTCTACACCTTC
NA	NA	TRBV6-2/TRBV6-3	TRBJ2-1	CASSYAHYGGRNEQFF	TGTGCCAGCAGTTACGCCCATTACGGGGGGCGGAATGAGCAGTTCTTC
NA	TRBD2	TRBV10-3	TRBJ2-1	CAISESLLAPNNEQFF	TGTGCCATCAGTGAGTCGTTACTAGCGCCGAACAATGAGCAGTTCTTC
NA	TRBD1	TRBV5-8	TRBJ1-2	CASSPTGRNGYTF	TGTGCCAGCAGCCCGACAGGGAGAAATGGCTACACCTTC
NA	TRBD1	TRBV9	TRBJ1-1	CASSVEQGDTEAFF	TGTGCCAGCAGCGTAGAACAGGGGGACACTGAAGCTTTCTTT
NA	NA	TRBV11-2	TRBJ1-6	CASCSSRDSPLHF	TGTGCCAGCTGCAGTTCGAGGGATTCACCCCTCCACTTT
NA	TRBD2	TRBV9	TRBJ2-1	CASSDRTSGNEQFF	TGTGCCAGCAGCGACCGGACTAGCGGTAATGAGCAGTTCTTC
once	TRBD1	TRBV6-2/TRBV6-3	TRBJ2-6	CASSYETGTGTSGANVLTF	TGTGCCAGCAGTTACGAGACCGGGACAGGGACCTCTGGGGCCAACGTCCTGACTTTC
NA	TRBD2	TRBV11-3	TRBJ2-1	CASSFNSGRANEQFF	TGTGCCAGCAGCTTCAACAGCGGGAGGGCCAATGAGCAGTTCTTC
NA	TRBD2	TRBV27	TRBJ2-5	CASSLGLAARETQYF	TGTGCCAGCAGTCTAGGACTAGCGGCTCGCGAGACCCAGTACTTC
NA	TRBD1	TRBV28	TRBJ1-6	CASSPQGGRFTLHF	TGTGCCAGCAGCCCCCAGGGGGGACGCTTCACCCTCCACTTT
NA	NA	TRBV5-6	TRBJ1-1	CASSLERLNTEAFF	TGTGCCAGCAGCTTGGAGAGATTGAACACTGAAGCTTTCTTT
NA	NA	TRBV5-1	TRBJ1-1	CASSLAGQNTEAFF	TGCGCCAGCAGCTTGGCCGGACAGAACACTGAAGCTTTCTTT
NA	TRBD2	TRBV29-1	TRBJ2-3	CSVESGGTDTQYF	TGCAGCGTTGAAAGCGGGGGCACAGATACGCAGTATTTT
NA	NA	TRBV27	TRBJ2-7	CASSPQRAAYEQYF	TGTGCCAGCAGTCCGCAGCGGGCCGCCTACGAGCAGTACTTC
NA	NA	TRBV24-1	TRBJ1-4	CATSDSSTNEKLFF	TGTGCCACCAGTGATTCTAGTACTAATGAAAAACTGTTTTTT